The next 29 T cell receptor beta chains were all read from a single sample in a study of T-cell reconstitution after alpha-beta-depleted transplantation in children. The library targeted TCRbeta and was prepared with unique molecular identifiers. TCRdb reprocessed the PCR reads with MiXCR, giving one entry per CDR3 protein. In the table there are around 440,000 distinct CDR3 sequences, 10% to 13% of which are singletons. The sequences come from PBMCs, collected before TCRalphabeta/CD19-depleted stem cell transplant. The receptors stem from a child aged 2-15 years with inherited bone marrow failure, due to receive a stem cell transplant.

This clonotype occurred many times. The V call is TRBV7-9, the J call TRBJ2-2; D gene ambiguous. CDR1 is SEHNR and CDR2 is FQNEAQ in the germline V gene (reference sequence). V was trimmed by 4 bases and J by 1 base, leaving 25 bases between them. The length of the CDR3 is 20 residues. The CDR3 here is CASSSPPYYATQENTGELFF. CDR3 bases: TGTGCCAGCAGCTCCCCTCCGTACTACGCTACGCAGGAGAACACCGGGGAGCTGTTTTTT. Full variable domain (missing parts from reference TRBV7-9 and TRBJ2-2): DTGVSQNPRHKITKRGQNVTFRCDPISEHNRLYWYRQTLGQGPEFLTYFQNEAQLEKSRLLSDRFSAERPKGSFSTLEIQRTEQGDSAMYLCASSSPPYYATQENTGELFFGEGSRLTVL.

At least ten counts were recorded for this clonotype. The chain is built from TRBV7-8 and TRBJ2-7, with D perhaps matching TRBD1 (6 bases). The CDR3 has 16 residues. Germline V gene lookup returns CDR1 SGHVS and CDR2 FQNEAQ. V was trimmed by 2 bases and J by 2 bases, leaving 16 bases between them. The CDR3 DNA reads TGTGCCAGCAGCTTACTCACTCCCAGGGGTACCTACGAGCAGTACTTC. Its protein product is CASSLLTPRGTYEQYF. The whole variable domain, filled in from reference TRBV7-8 and TRBJ2-7, reads GAGVSQSPRYKVAKRGQDVALRCDPISGHVSLFWYQQALGQGPEFLTYFQNEAQLDKSGLPSDRFFAERPEGSVSTLKIQRTQQEDSAVYLCASSLLTPRGTYEQYFGPGTRLTVT.

The table lists this clonotype with many counts. This sequence joins TRBV5-1 and TRBJ2-3; D remains ambiguous. Germline CDR1 and CDR2: SGHRS and YFSETQ. The length of the CDR3 is 15 residues. V was pared by 0 bases and J by 1 base, with 9 bases between. CDR3: CASSLGLPRTDTQYF. CDR3 sequence (DNA): TGCGCCAGCAGCTTGGGTCTGCCACGCACAGATACGCAGTATTTT. Full variable domain (outside the CDR3, taken from reference TRBV5-1 and TRBJ2-3): KAGVTQTPRYLIKTRGQQVTLSCSPISGHRSVSWYQQTPGQGLQFLFEYFSETQRNKGNFPGRFSGRQFSNSRSEMNVSTLELGDSALYLCASSLGLPRTDTQYFGPGTRLTVL.

In this sample, this clonotype turned up many times. The chain recombines TRBV11-3 with TRBJ1-4, with a weak D call TRBD1 (6 bases). With 0 bases removed from V and 3 bases from J, the gap between germline ends came to 11 bases. Germline lookup yields CDR1 SGHNT and CDR2 YENEEA. The CDR3 consists of 16 residues. CDR3 protein: CASSLDWWGPNEKLFF. DNA for the CDR3: TGTGCCAGCAGCTTAGACTGGTGGGGGCCTAATGAAAAACTGTTTTTT. Using reference TRBV11-3 and TRBJ1-4 for the parts outside the CDR3, the full variable domain is EAGVVQSPRYKIIEKKQPVAFWCNPISGHNTLYWYLQNLGQGPELLIRYENEEAVDDSQLPKDRFSAERLKGVDSTLKIQPAELGDSAVYLCASSLDWWGPNEKLFFGSGTQLSVL.

This clonotype was found a few times. The V call is TRBV30, the J call TRBJ1-1; weak D call: TRBD1 (6 bases). The CDR3 extends over 17 amino acids. CDR1 and CDR2 from the germline V gene are GTSNPN and SVGIG (reference sequence). The V end lost 4 bases, the J end lost 0 bases, and 21 bases lay between the germline ends. The CDR3: CAWMTWRGGTMNTEAFF. CDR3 nucleotides: TGTGCCTGGATGACCTGGCGCGGGGGCACCATGAACACTGAAGCTTTCTTT.

This clonotype showed up just a few times. The V call is TRBV29-1, the J call TRBJ2-1; D gene ambiguous. CDR1 and CDR2 from the germline V gene are SQVTM and ANQGSEA. CDR3 length equals 14 residues. V was cut by 0 bases and J by 3 bases, with 9 bases left in between. The CDR3 bases are TGCAGCGTTGAAGATCCCGAGAACTACAATGAGCAGTTCTTC. Its translation is CSVEDPENYNEQFF.

This clonotype has at least ten counts. The chain is built from TRBV27 and TRBJ2-7, with D perhaps matching TRBD1 or TRBD2 (5 bases each). There are 17 residues in the CDR3. Germline V gene lookup returns CDR1 MNHEY and CDR2 SMNVEV (reference sequence). Trimming stripped 0 bases from V and 0 bases from J, with 15 bases between. In DNA, the CDR3 is TGTGCCAGCAGTTTATCGTTGGGGACCGCCAGCTCCTACGAGCAGTACTTC. It is translated as CASSLSLGTASSYEQYF.

This clonotype was recorded at least ten times. The chain joins TRBV12-3 or TRBV12-4 to TRBJ2-2; 9 positions agree with TRBD2. The CDR3 consists of 17 residues. V lost 6 bases and J lost 2; bases outside the gene matches: 10. The CDR3 nucleotides are TGTGCCAGCAGCTGGCGGGAGGGCCTCCCAAACACCGGGGAGCTGTTTTTT. Amino acids: CASSWREGLPNTGELFF.

A word on this clonotype: A much bigger clone sits one base away, suggesting this may be a read error. The J gene is TRBJ2-2, the V gene TRBV11-1; 10 bases are a match to TRBD2. CDR3 length: 18 residues. Per germline, CDR1 SGHAT and CDR2 FQDESV (reference sequence). Written as DNA, the CDR3 is TGTGCCAGCAGCTTTGGGGCTAGCGGGAGTTTGGACACCGGGGAGCTGCTTTTT. The encoded protein is CASSFGASGSLDTGELLF.

This clonotype was seen at least ten times. V gene TRBV6-5 combines with J gene TRBJ2-3; TRBD2 agrees at 8 bases. Trimming cost V 2 bases and J 2 bases; bases outside gene matches: 9. CDR3 length equals 17 residues. Germline assignment: CDR1 MNHEY and CDR2 SVGAGI. Written as DNA, the CDR3 is TGTGCCAGCAGTTACGGGACTAGGACATCACTCACAGATACGCAGTATTTT. Translating it yields CASSYGTRTSLTDTQYF.

The chain carries TRBV5-8 and TRBJ2-7; TRBD1 might be the D (7 bases). Per the germline V gene, CDR1 is SGHTS and CDR2 is YDEGEE. The CDR3 runs to 16 residues. The CDR3 loop is CASCLAPRAGGGEQYF. DNA for the CDR3: TGTGCGAGCTGCTTGGCCCCCCGGGCAGGGGGAGGCGAGCAGTACTTC.

This clonotype was picked up many times. The chain recombines TRBV6-2 or TRBV6-3 with TRBJ1-4; no definite D call. V lost 2 bases and J lost 4, with 11 bases in between. CDR3 size: 15 residues. In germline, CDR1 is MNHEY, CDR2 SVGEGT. The chain's CDR3 is CASSYRGLYNEKLFF. The DNA for the CDR3 is TGTGCCAGCAGTTACAGAGGACTGTATAATGAAAAACTGTTTTTT.

The gene calls are TRBV12-3 or TRBV12-4 and TRBJ2-1; 8 nucleotides agree with TRBD2. V gave up 3 bases and J gave up 4 bases; unmatched junction bases: 11. The CDR3 sequence is 17 residues long. The CDR3: CASSFSGAGGLYNEQFF. The CDR3 DNA sequence: TGTGCCAGCAGTTTTTCGGGTGCGGGAGGCCTTTACAATGAGCAGTTCTTC.

The V and J genes are TRBV12-3 or TRBV12-4 and TRBJ2-4, with TRBD1 matching over 8 bases. The CDR3 consists of 14 residues. The ends lost 5 bases at V and 8 bases at J; junction bases unmatched: 8. The CDR3, as DNA: TGTGCCAGCAGTGGGGCAGGGGGCGAAGACATTCAGTACTTC. Residues: CASSGAGGEDIQYF.

The chain carries TRBV4-3 and TRBJ2-1; possible D gene TRBD2, 5 bases. CDR3 length: 17 amino acids. Trimming cost V 2 bases and J 4 bases, with 18 bases left between them. Germline assignment: CDR1 LGHNA and CDR2 YSLEER. The chain's CDR3 is CASSQLVADYGYNEQFF. DNA for the CDR3: TGCGCCAGCAGCCAACTGGTCGCAGACTATGGATACAATGAGCAGTTCTTC.

At least ten counts were recorded for this clonotype. CDR3 loop: CASSPSRSHTQYF. CDR3 DNA sequence: TGTGCCAGCAGCCCGAGTAGGAGTCATACGCAGTATTTT. The chain employs TRBV27 and TRBJ2-3; D gene ambiguous. CDR3 length equals 13 residues. Between the trimmed V and J ends, which lost 6 bases and 7 bases, there was a span of 14 bases. The germline V gene encodes CDR1 MNHEY and CDR2 SMNVEV (reference sequence).

This clonotype was detected ten times or more. The rearrangement links TRBV29-1 to TRBJ2-1, with D maybe TRBD2 (6 bases). The V and J ends lost 1 base and 12 bases respectively, with 19 bases between them. Germline loops: CDR1 SQVTM, CDR2 ANQGSEA. The CDR3 loop spans 14 amino acids. CDR3 amino acids: CSVEGRGFNRRQFF. The CDR3 bases are TGCAGCGTTGAAGGCCGGGGGTTCAATCGGCGGCAGTTCTTC.

This clonotype was seen a handful of times. The chain couples TRBV5-1 to TRBJ2-5; 7 bases are shared with TRBD2. CDR1 is SGHRS and CDR2 is YFSETQ in the germline V gene. The CDR3 has 16 amino acids. The V and J ends lost 2 bases and 5 bases, in that order; junction bases with no gene match: 12. CDR3 sequence (DNA): TGCGCCAGCAGCTTTTTTGCGGGAGCAATAGGGGAGACCCAGTACTTC. Encoded protein: CASSFFAGAIGETQYF.

This clonotype came up many times. This chain joins TRBV29-1 and TRBJ2-1, with D perhaps matching TRBD1 or TRBD2 (5 bases each). The CDR3 totals 12 residues. V lost 4 bases and J lost 5, with 9 bases in between. Germline V gene sequence: CDR1 SQVTM, CDR2 ANQGSEA. The CDR3: CSVGLGDNEQFF. CDR3 nucleotide sequence: TGCAGCGTTGGATTGGGGGACAATGAGCAGTTCTTC.

This clonotype was counted only a few times. The chain carries TRBV20-1 and TRBJ2-7; D may be TRBD1 or TRBD2 (5 bases each). The germline V gene has CDR1 DFQATT and CDR2 SNEGSKA (reference sequence). There are 13 residues in the CDR3. Deletions cut 6 bases from V and 5 bases from J, with 17 bases between. DNA for the CDR3: TGCAGTGCCATACCGGGACCCACTGACGAGCAGTACTTC. Protein product: CSAIPGPTDEQYF.

This clonotype showed up just a few times. The chain carries TRBV28 and TRBJ2-2; 9 positions agree with TRBD2. Trimming removed 7 bases from V and 7 bases from J; junction bases left unmatched: 10. This CDR3 has 15 amino acids. CDR1 and CDR2 from the germline V gene are MDHEN and SYDVKM. The DNA for the CDR3 is TGTGCCAGCATTGGACTAGCGCTTATGAGCGGGGAGCTGTTTTTT. Translation: CASIGLALMSGELFF.

V and J are TRBV7-6 and TRBJ2-7; 8 bases align to TRBD2. This CDR3 contains 16 residues. Germline V CDR1 and CDR2: SGHVS, FNYEAQ. Trimming at V came to 0 bases and at J to 0 bases, leaving 4 bases not matched to a gene. The CDR3 is CASSLAGAGASYEQYF. The CDR3 bases are TGTGCCAGCAGCTTAGCGGGAGCGGGAGCCTCCTACGAGCAGTACTTC.

This clonotype was observed many times. The chain joins TRBV9 to TRBJ2-1, with TRBD2 identical over 8 bases. The CDR3 spans 15 residues. With 0 bases clipped from V and 8 bases from J, the junction kept 7 bases outside the gene matches. The germline gives CDR1 SGDLS, CDR2 YYNGEE. CDR3 protein: CASSVDGRASDEQFF. For the CDR3, the DNA is TGTGCCAGCAGCGTAGACGGGAGGGCCAGCGATGAGCAGTTCTTC.

This clonotype was detected ten times or more. The chain links TRBV5-1 to TRBJ2-7; D perhaps matches TRBD1 (6 bases). The CDR3 is 12 residues long. Looked up from germline, CDR1 is SGHRS and CDR2 is YFSETQ. The V and J ends lost 4 bases and 4 bases respectively, with 9 bases between them. The CDR3 here is CASSDDRYEQYF. The CDR3 DNA sequence: TGCGCCAGCAGCGACGACAGGTACGAGCAGTACTTC.

This clonotype has at least ten counts. The chain joins TRBV4-1 to TRBJ2-2, with TRBD2 identical over 12 bases. The CDR3 has 21 residues. Trimming took 0 bases from V and 5 from J; bases not matched to a gene: 16. Germline values: CDR1 MGHRA, CDR2 YSYEKL. CDR3 loop: CASSQDYGASGRARVTGELFF. Here the CDR3 DNA reads TGCGCCAGCAGCCAAGATTATGGGGCTAGCGGGAGGGCCCGAGTTACCGGGGAGCTGTTTTTT.

In its sample, this clonotype was seen many times. This rearrangement joins TRBV4-3 to TRBJ2-1; no clear D. Germline V gene data show CDR1 as LGHNA and CDR2 as YSLEER. The CDR3 runs to 15 residues. Between the trimmed V and J ends, which lost 1 base and 0 bases, there was a span of 7 bases. CDR3 nucleotides: TGCGCCAGCAGCCAAGGTGCGAGCTCCTACAATGAGCAGTTCTTC. It translates to CASSQGASSYNEQFF.

This clonotype came up many times. The chain uses TRBV4-3 and TRBJ2-7, with 8 nucleotides matching TRBD2. The CDR3 has 18 residues. In germline, CDR1 is LGHNA, CDR2 YSLEER. The trim removed 0 bases at V and 3 bases at J, leaving 13 bases unmatched. CDR3 in amino acids: CASSQESYGLAGYYEQYF. CDR3 DNA: TGCGCCAGCAGCCAAGAAAGTTACGGCCTAGCGGGCTACTACGAGCAGTACTTC.

There are many counts of this clonotype. The chain joins TRBV27 to TRBJ2-2; D gene unclear. This CDR3 has 14 amino acids. The germline V gene has CDR1 MNHEY and CDR2 SMNVEV (reference sequence). V lost 7 bases, J lost 4 bases, and 13 bases lay in between. The CDR3 DNA reads as TGTGCCAGCACGGCCTTTTTTGGCACCGGGGAGCTGTTTTTT. It yields the protein CASTAFFGTGELFF.

This clonotype has a count of ten or more. The chain uses TRBV20-1 and TRBJ2-7, with 7 bases aligning to TRBD1. Trimming took 0 bases from V and 2 from J; bases not matched to a gene: 4. The CDR3 contains 14 residues. CDR1 DFQATT and CDR2 SNEGSKA come from the germline V gene (reference sequence). CDR3 amino acids: CSARDWTGTYEQYF. DNA of the CDR3: TGCAGTGCTAGAGATTGGACAGGAACCTACGAGCAGTACTTC.